This T cell receptor beta chain was found in a study of T cell changes during pregnancy in multiple sclerosis. This CDR3 has 16 amino acids. V was clipped by 3 bases and J by 5 bases; unmatched bases: 7. The V gene's germline CDR1 is KGHSH and CDR2 LQKENI. Profiling relied on immunoSEQ multiplex PCR, and the TCRdb table lists in-frame clones only, not all of them. The sample holds some 49,000 clones, roughly 92% seen once. The sample consisted of CD4+ T cells from peripheral blood mononuclear cells, taken in the second trimester of pregnancy. The rearrangement joins TRBV18 to TRBJ2-1, with 10 bases that match TRBD2. The source is a female donor in good health, enrolled as a control in a pregnancy study. CDR3 region: CASSPPLAGDNNEQFF. The CDR3 region has the DNA TGTGCCAGCTCACCCCCCCTAGCGGGGGATAACAATGAGCAGTTCTTC.